The source of this T cell receptor (beta chain) is a study of a mutant IDH1 vaccine in newly diagnosed glioma. Time point reported: week 23, last vaccination. Doses consisted of 300 ug of mutant IDH1 20-mer peptide each, paired with topical imiquimod. Comment on this clone: Its target is unknown.

The repertoire was sequenced with immunoSEQ multiplex PCR; TCRdb's copy has only in-frame clones and lacks some. The table has around 19,000 clones, approximately 82% seen once; the top ten hold approximately 13%. Sequenced material: PBMCs, taken from a glioma patient whose treatment included an IDH1 peptide vaccine. This receptor was identified in a man between 25 and 39 years old with glioma.

The CDR3: CASSKSGSRDEQFF. CDR3 coding DNA: TGCGCCAGCAGTAAGAGCGGGAGTCGGGATGAGCAGTTCTTC. The J gene is TRBJ2-1, the V gene TRBV5-1; TRBD2 agrees at 8 bases. Trimming cost V 5 bases and J 8 bases; bases outside gene matches: 9. The CDR3 covers 14 residues. Germline V gene data show CDR1 as SGHRS and CDR2 as YFSETQ.